Below are 21 T cell receptor beta chains sequenced from a single sample in a study of shared clonotypes between healthy human individuals. Only in-frame clones appear in the TCRdb table, and some are missing; sequencing was by immunoSEQ multiplex PCR. This table has roughly 1 million clones, approximately 68% appearing once. What was sequenced was memory CD4+ T cells sorted from blood. This sample's subset: CD45RA-negative fraction. The receptor set was obtained from a man between 18 and 35 years old in good health.

The table lists this clone with a few counts. The V and J genes are TRBV10-2 and TRBJ2-7; 11 bases line up with TRBD2. V dropped 6 bases and J dropped 2; count of bases not matched to a gene: 3. The CDR3 runs to 14 residues. Germline V gene lookup returns CDR1 WSHSY and CDR2 SAAADI. The CDR3 region has the DNA TGCGCCAGCAGCGTAGCGGGGGGGCCCTACGAGCAGTACTTC. Translated: CASSVAGGPYEQYF.

V and J are TRBV30 and TRBJ2-1; 12 positions agree with TRBD2. J gave up 6 bases and V 4 bases, and 4 bases lay outside the gene matches. This CDR3 spans 14 amino acids. CDR1 is GTSNPN, CDR2 SVGIG, per germline (reference sequence). The chain's CDR3 is CAWNRGLAGNEQFF. The CDR3 coding sequence is TGTGCCTGGAACAGGGGACTAGCGGGCAATGAGCAGTTCTTC.

CDR3 coding DNA: TGTGCCAGCAGCTTAGTCTTAAGCACTGAAGCTTTCTTT. This codes for CASSLVLSTEAFF. The chain carries TRBV5-4 and TRBJ1-1; no reliable D call. The CDR3 length is 13 residues. Trimming stripped 2 bases from V and 4 bases from J, with 9 bases between. Germline V CDR1 and CDR2: SGHNT, YYREEE (reference sequence). Drawing the rest from reference TRBV5-4 and TRBJ1-1, the complete variable domain is ETGVTQSPTHLIKTRGQQVTLRCSSQSGHNTVSWYQQALGQGPQFIFQYYREEENGRGNFPPRFSGLQFPNYSSELNVNALELDDSALYLCASSLVLSTEAFFGQGTRLTVV.

This chain joins TRBV19 and TRBJ2-4, with TRBD2 as a possible D gene (7 bases). The CDR3 extends over 18 amino acids. Germline V gene lookup returns CDR1 LNHDA and CDR2 SQIVND (reference sequence). The V end was cut by 1 base, the J end by 0 bases, with 16 bases between. The chain's CDR3 is CASSIGRLRGLAKNIQYF. The CDR3 nucleotides are TGTGCCAGTAGTATAGGGAGGTTGCGGGGGCTAGCCAAAAACATTCAGTACTTC.

The chain couples TRBV28 to TRBJ2-6; TRBD2 might be the D (7 bases). CDR1 is MDHEN and CDR2 is SYDVKM in the germline V gene. Trimming left V 7 bases short and J 3 bases short, with 13 bases between. The CDR3 length is 15 residues. The CDR3 DNA sequence: TGTGCCAGCACCCCGCGGGGGCTTGGGGCCAACGTCCTGACTTTC. Its protein is CASTPRGLGANVLTF.

The V gene is TRBV18, the J gene TRBJ2-5; TRBD1 aligns across 7 bases. Looked up from germline, CDR1 is KGHSH and CDR2 is LQKENI. The CDR3 consists of 15 residues. Losses at the gene ends were 0 bases for V and 2 bases for J; bases not matched to a gene: 3. CDR3 amino acids: CASSPPLTGQETQYF. CDR3 DNA: TGTGCCAGCTCACCACCCTTGACAGGGCAAGAGACCCAGTACTTC. Full variable domain (missing parts from reference TRBV18 and TRBJ2-5): NAGVMQNPRHLVRRRGQEARLRCSPMKGHSHVYWYRQLPEEGLKFMVYLQKENIIDESGMPKERFSAEFPKEGPSILRIQQVVRGDSAAYFCASSPPLTGQETQYFGPGTRLLVL.

Concerning this clone: Different DNA sequences within this sample yield the same CDR3. The gene calls are TRBV18 and TRBJ1-2; a possible D gene is TRBD1 (5 bases). The CDR3 runs 13 residues. The V end lost 2 bases, the J end lost 5 bases, and 9 bases lay between the germline ends. Germline V lookup: CDR1 KGHSH, CDR2 LQKENI. The CDR3 reads CASSPAGRYGYTF. The CDR3, as DNA: TGTGCCAGCTCACCAGCAGGGCGATATGGCTACACCTTC. The entire variable domain, with the rest obtained from reference TRBV18 and TRBJ1-2, is as follows: NAGVMQNPRHLVRRRGQEARLRCSPMKGHSHVYWYRQLPEEGLKFMVYLQKENIIDESGMPKERFSAEFPKEGPSILRIQQVVRGDSAAYFCASSPAGRYGYTFGSGTRLTVV.

V and J are TRBV5-6 and TRBJ1-6; unclear D gene. Trimming removed 0 bases from V and 7 bases from J, with 5 bases in between. Germline V gene lookup returns CDR1 SGHDT and CDR2 YYEEEE. There are 13 residues in the CDR3. The CDR3 sequence: CASSLADNSPLHF. CDR3 DNA: TGTGCCAGCAGCTTGGCAGACAATTCACCCCTCCACTTT.

This clone was observed once. The rearrangement joins TRBV7-9 to TRBJ2-7, with 7 positions matching TRBD1. There are 14 residues in the CDR3. Germline lookup yields CDR1 SEHNR and CDR2 FQNEAQ (reference sequence). With V trimmed by 4 bases and J by 3 bases, 6 bases remained unmatched. This CDR3 reads CASSSGQQFYEQYF. CDR3 sequence (DNA): TGTGCCAGCAGCTCGGGACAGCAATTCTACGAGCAGTACTTC.

This clone was seen a few times. This chain links TRBV7-9 with TRBJ2-2; 12 nucleotides match TRBD2. Looked up from germline, CDR1 is SEHNR and CDR2 is FQNEAQ (reference sequence). V shed 4 bases and J 2 bases; nucleotides not matched to a gene: 8. The length of the CDR3 is 18 residues. This chain's CDR3 is CASSSRSGLAGNTGELFF. CDR3 bases: TGTGCCAGCAGCTCGCGATCTGGACTAGCGGGAAACACCGGGGAGCTGTTTTTT.

The chain employs TRBV27 and TRBJ1-2; D might be TRBD1 (5 bases). V shed 4 bases and J shed 4 bases, with 16 bases lying between them. CDR1 is MNHEY, CDR2 SMNVEV, per germline (reference sequence). There are 15 residues in the CDR3. In DNA form, the CDR3 reads TGTGCCAGCAGTTCTCGCACAGGCAACCCCTATGGCTACACCTTC. Translating it yields CASSSRTGNPYGYTF.

Written as DNA, the CDR3 is TGTGCCAGCAGCTCCCCGGGACTAGCGGGAGTCCCAAGCACAGATACGCAGTATTTT. It translates to CASSSPGLAGVPSTDTQYF. The chain joins TRBV5-4 to TRBJ2-3, with TRBD2 matching 14 bases. CDR3 length: 19 amino acids. Looked up from germline, CDR1 is SGHNT and CDR2 is YYREEE (reference sequence). The V and J ends lost 3 bases and 0 bases, in that order; junction bases with no gene match: 9.

This clone has just a few counts. This rearrangement joins TRBV28 to TRBJ1-4; D gene ambiguous. V lost 6 bases and J lost 0, with 11 bases in between. Germline V gene sequence: CDR1 MDHEN, CDR2 SYDVKM. CDR3 length: 15 amino acids. In DNA, the CDR3 is TGTGCCAGCAGGGGAGACTGGGCAACTAATGAAAAACTGTTTTTT. As protein: CASRGDWATNEKLFF.

The chain carries TRBV5-4 and TRBJ2-5, with 9 bases fitting TRBD1. Germline-derived CDR1 and CDR2 are SGHNT and YYREEE (reference sequence). CDR3 size: 15 residues. J was trimmed by 2 bases and V by 4 bases; bases with no gene match: 6. The CDR3 spells CASSVDRGRQETQYF. CDR3 coding DNA: TGTGCCAGCAGCGTGGACAGGGGCCGGCAAGAGACCCAGTACTTC.

CDR3 protein: CASSQYNSPLHF. As DNA, the CDR3 is TGTGCCAGCAGCCAGTATAATTCACCCCTCCACTTT. This sequence joins TRBV11-1 and TRBJ1-6; D unclear. The length of the CDR3 is 12 residues. Trimming left V 5 bases short and J 4 bases short, with 3 bases between. Germline assignment: CDR1 SGHAT and CDR2 FQDESV (reference sequence).

DNA of the CDR3: TGCAGCGTCAGGTTCACAGATACGCAGTATTTT. This codes for CSVRFTDTQYF. The chain recombines TRBV29-1 with TRBJ2-3; D is ambiguous. This CDR3 spans 11 amino acids. The ends were cut back, 6 bases at V and 2 bases at J, with 6 bases in the middle. Germline V CDR1 and CDR2: SQVTM, ANQGSEA.

The chain combines TRBV28 with TRBJ1-1, with a possible D match to TRBD1 (5 bases). Germline-derived CDR1 and CDR2 are MDHEN and SYDVKM. This CDR3 is 13 amino acids long. Trimming cost V 6 bases and J 8 bases, with 16 bases left between them. The CDR3 is CASSLMGGLEAFF. CDR3 coding DNA: TGTGCCAGCAGCCTCATGGGGGGACTCGAAGCTTTCTTT.

This clone has more than one count but fewer than ten. The chain uses TRBV7-2 and TRBJ2-3, with 7 bases identical to TRBD2. Germline trimming cut 5 bases from V and 0 bases from J; bases unmatched to any gene: 11. CDR3 size: 17 residues. CDR1 is SGHTA and CDR2 is FQGNSA in the germline V gene. The CDR3 DNA reads as TGTGCCAGCAGCAATCTCACTAGCGTCATTAGCACAGATACGCAGTATTTT. This sequence encodes CASSNLTSVISTDTQYF.

This chain connects TRBV19 to TRBJ2-7, with D tentatively TRBD1 or TRBD2 (5 bases each). The ends were cut back, 5 bases at V and 5 bases at J, with 16 bases in the middle. The CDR3 loop spans 14 amino acids. Germline CDR1 is LNHDA and CDR2 is SQIVND (reference sequence). CDR3 region: CASSGGPILDEQYF. The CDR3 coding sequence is TGTGCCAGTAGTGGGGGTCCAATCCTTGACGAGCAGTACTTC.

This chain connects TRBV5-5 to TRBJ2-7; 10 positions agree with TRBD1. CDR1 and CDR2 from the germline V gene are SGHKS and YYEKEE (reference sequence). The CDR3 runs 16 residues. Trimming cost V 2 bases and J 2 bases; bases outside gene matches: 7. The CDR3 loop is CASSFNKGTGAYEQYF. CDR3 in DNA: TGTGCCAGCAGCTTTAACAAGGGGACAGGGGCCTACGAGCAGTACTTC.

This clone has a single count. V gene TRBV5-1 combines with J gene TRBJ2-7; no clear D gene. CDR1 is SGHRS, CDR2 YFSETQ, per germline. The CDR3 totals 12 residues. The V end was cut by 4 bases, the J end by 4 bases, with 9 bases between. The CDR3 is CASSSAEYEQYF. The CDR3 coding sequence is TGCGCCAGCAGCAGCGCCGAATACGAGCAGTACTTC.